This TCR beta chain came from a study of Ad26.COV2.S vaccination and SARS-CoV-2 variants. Study overall: Donor participated within the Ad26.COV2.S arm of the COV1001 trial. Study-level results: Post-vaccination breadth of spike-specific CD8+ and CD4+ T cell responses was reportedly substantial. Total T cell responses, in the TCR breadth and depth analyses, may have been underestimated. The study found higher spike-specific TCR breadth in vaccine than placebo recipients.

The treatment denotes: around 19 received Ad26.COV2.S at low or high dose, single or two shots; a few received placebo; per-sample allocation not given. At day 63 after the first vaccine or placebo injection, samples were drawn. With regard to this clone: Its cognate antigen is unknown.

Sequencing was performed with immunoSEQ multiplex PCR; in TCRdb, only in-frame clones are kept and a portion is missing. The sample lists around 310,000 clones, roughly 90% occurring once. This receptor was obtained from a person aged 18-60 years who received the Ad26.COV2.S COVID-19 vaccine or a placebo. Sequenced material: peripheral blood, taken in a trial of Ad26.COV2.S vaccine versus placebo.

The CDR3: CASSYLYQGYGYTF. Written as DNA, the CDR3 is TGCGCCAGCAGCTATTTGTACCAGGGCTATGGCTACACCTTC. The V call is TRBV5-1, the J call TRBJ1-2, with D perhaps matching TRBD1 (5 bases). The CDR3 length is 14 residues. The V end lost 3 bases, the J end lost 4 bases, and 13 bases lay between the germline ends. The germline V gene encodes CDR1 SGHRS and CDR2 YFSETQ.